This TCR beta chain was identified during a study of shared clonotypes between healthy human individuals. TCRdb's copy holds only in-frame clones and misses some; the assay was immunoSEQ multiplex PCR. The data contain around 2,000,000 clones, 95% of them seen just once; the ten biggest clones take up approximately 0.13%. CDR1 MNHEY and CDR2 SVGAGI come from the germline V gene. V gave up 2 bases and J gave up 0 bases, with 10 bases separating them. This CDR3 has 15 amino acids. CD45RA-negative memory and CD45RA+ naive subsets were split from the CD4+ cells. The source is a young man in good health. This sequence joins TRBV6-5 and TRBJ1-2; D is ambiguous. The material sequenced was naive CD4+ T cells sorted from blood. Indicated subset: CD45RA+ positively selected. The CDR3 nucleotides are TGTGCCAGCAGTTACGACGCCAGTGCTAACTATGGCTACACCTTC. As protein: CASSYDASANYGYTF.